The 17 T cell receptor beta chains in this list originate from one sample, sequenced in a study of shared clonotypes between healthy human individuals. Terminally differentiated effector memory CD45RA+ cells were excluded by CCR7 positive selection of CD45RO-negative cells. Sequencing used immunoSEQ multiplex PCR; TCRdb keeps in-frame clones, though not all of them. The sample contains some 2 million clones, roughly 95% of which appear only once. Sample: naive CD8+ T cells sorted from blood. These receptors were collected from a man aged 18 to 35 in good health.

The CDR3 here is CASSTSGDTYNEQFF. The CDR3 coding sequence is TGTGCCAGCAGCACTAGCGGGGATACCTACAATGAGCAGTTCTTC. The chain joins TRBV6-5 to TRBJ2-1; TRBD2 agrees at 10 bases. Germline loops: CDR1 MNHEY, CDR2 SVGAGI. This CDR3 region has 15 residues. V gave up 6 bases and J gave up 2 bases; unmatched junction bases: 4.

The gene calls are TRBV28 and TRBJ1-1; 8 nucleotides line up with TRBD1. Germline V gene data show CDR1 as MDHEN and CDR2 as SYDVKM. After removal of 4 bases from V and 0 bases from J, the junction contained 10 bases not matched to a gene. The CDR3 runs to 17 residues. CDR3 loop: CASSWPSDRAMNTEAFF. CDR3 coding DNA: TGTGCCAGCAGTTGGCCCTCGGACAGGGCGATGAACACTGAAGCTTTCTTT.

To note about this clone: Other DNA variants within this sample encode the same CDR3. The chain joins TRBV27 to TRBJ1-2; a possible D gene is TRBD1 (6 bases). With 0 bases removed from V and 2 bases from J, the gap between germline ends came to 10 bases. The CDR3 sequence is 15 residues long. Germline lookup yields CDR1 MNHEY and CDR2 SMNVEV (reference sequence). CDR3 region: CASSLSAGANYGYTF. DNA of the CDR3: TGTGCCAGCAGTTTATCCGCGGGGGCGAACTATGGCTACACCTTC.

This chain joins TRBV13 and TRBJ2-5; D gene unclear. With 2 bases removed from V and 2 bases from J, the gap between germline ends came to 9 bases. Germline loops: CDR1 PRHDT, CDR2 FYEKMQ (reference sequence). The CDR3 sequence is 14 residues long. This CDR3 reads CASSLLELQETQYF. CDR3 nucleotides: TGTGCCAGCAGCTTATTGGAGCTGCAAGAGACCCAGTACTTC.

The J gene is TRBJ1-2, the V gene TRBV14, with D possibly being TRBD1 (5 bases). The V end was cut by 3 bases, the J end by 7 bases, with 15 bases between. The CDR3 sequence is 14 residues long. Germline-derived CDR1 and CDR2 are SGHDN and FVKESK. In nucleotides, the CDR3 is TGTGCCAGCAGCCAGGTAGGGGAACGAGGTGGCTACACCTTC. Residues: CASSQVGERGGYTF.

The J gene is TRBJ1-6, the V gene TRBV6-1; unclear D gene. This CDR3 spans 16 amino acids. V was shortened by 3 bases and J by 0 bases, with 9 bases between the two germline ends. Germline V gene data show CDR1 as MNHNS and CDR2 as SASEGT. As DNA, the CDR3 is TGTGCCAGCAGTGATCCCGCGAGCTCCTATAATTCACCCCTCCACTTT. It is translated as CASSDPASSYNSPLHF.

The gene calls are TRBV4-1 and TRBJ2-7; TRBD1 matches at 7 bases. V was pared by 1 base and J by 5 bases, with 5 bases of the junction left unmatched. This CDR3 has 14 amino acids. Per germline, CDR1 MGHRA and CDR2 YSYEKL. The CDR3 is CASSQGTGGDEQYF. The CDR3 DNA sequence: TGCGCCAGCAGCCAAGGGACAGGCGGAGACGAGCAGTACTTC.

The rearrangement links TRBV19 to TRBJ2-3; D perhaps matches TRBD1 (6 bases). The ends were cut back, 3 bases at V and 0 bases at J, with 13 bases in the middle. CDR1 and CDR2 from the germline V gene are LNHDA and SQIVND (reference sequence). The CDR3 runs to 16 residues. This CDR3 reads CASSILGAISTDTQYF. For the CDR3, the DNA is TGTGCCAGTAGTATCTTGGGGGCGATTAGCACAGATACGCAGTATTTT.

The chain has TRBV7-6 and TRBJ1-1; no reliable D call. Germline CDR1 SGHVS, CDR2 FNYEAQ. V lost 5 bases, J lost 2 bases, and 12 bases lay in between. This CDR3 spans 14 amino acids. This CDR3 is CASSLDQANTEAFF. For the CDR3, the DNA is TGTGCCAGCAGCCTCGATCAGGCAAACACTGAAGCTTTCTTT.

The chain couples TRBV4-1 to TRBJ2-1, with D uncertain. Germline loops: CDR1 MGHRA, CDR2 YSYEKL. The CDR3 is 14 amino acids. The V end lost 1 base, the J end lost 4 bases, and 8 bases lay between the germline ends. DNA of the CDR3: TGCGCCAGCAGCCAAGTAACGGTATACAATGAGCAGTTCTTC. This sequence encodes CASSQVTVYNEQFF.

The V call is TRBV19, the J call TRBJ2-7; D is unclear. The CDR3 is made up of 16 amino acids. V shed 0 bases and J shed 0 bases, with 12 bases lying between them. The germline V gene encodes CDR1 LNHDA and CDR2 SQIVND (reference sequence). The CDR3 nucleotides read TGTGCCAGTAGTATAGAATTACAACTGGGCTCCTACGAGCAGTACTTC. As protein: CASSIELQLGSYEQYF. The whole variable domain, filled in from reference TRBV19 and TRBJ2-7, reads DGGITQSPKYLFRKEGQNVTLSCEQNLNHDAMYWYRQDPGQGLRLIYYSQIVNDFQKGDIAEGYSVSREKKESFPLTVTSAQKNPTAFYLCASSIELQLGSYEQYFGPGTRLTVT.

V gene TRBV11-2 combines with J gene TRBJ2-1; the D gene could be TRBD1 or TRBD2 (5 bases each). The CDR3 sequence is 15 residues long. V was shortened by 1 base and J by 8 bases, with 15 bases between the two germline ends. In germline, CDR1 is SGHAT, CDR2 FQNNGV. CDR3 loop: CASSLAPEGRYEQFF. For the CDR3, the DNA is TGTGCCAGCAGCTTAGCCCCTGAGGGGCGCTATGAGCAGTTCTTC.

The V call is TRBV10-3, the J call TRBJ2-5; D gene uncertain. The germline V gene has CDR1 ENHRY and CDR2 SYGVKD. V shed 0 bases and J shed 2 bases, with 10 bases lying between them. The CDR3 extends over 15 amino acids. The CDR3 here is CAISESATLQETQYF. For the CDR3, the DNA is TGTGCCATCAGTGAGTCCGCGACCCTTCAAGAGACCCAGTACTTC.

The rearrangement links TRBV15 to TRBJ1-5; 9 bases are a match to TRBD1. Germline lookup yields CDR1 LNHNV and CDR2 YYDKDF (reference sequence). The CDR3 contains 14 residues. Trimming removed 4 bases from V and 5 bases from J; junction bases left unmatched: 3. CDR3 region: CATSTDRGHQPQHF. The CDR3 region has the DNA TGTGCCACCAGCACGGACAGGGGTCATCAGCCCCAGCATTTT.

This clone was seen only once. CDR3 protein: CAWRGQANTEAFF. CDR3 nucleotides: TGTGCCTGGAGGGGACAGGCGAACACTGAAGCTTTCTTT. The chain has TRBV30 and TRBJ1-1, with 8 bases identical to TRBD1. The V gene's germline CDR1 is GTSNPN and CDR2 SVGIG (reference sequence). Losses at the gene ends were 3 bases for V and 1 base for J; bases not matched to a gene: 1. This CDR3 contains 13 residues.

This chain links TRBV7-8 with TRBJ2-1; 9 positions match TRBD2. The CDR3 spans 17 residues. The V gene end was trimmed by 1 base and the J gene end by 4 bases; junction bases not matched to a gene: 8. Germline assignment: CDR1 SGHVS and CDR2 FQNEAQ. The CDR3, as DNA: TGTGCCAGCAGCTTAGGAGTAGCGGGGGTGAAATACAATGAGCAGTTCTTC. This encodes CASSLGVAGVKYNEQFF.

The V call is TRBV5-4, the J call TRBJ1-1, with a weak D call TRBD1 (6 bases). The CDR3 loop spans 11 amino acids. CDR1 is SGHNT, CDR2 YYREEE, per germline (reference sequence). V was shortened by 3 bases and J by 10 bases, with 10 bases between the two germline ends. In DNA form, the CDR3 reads TGTGCCAGCAGCTGGGGGGGCATAGCTTTCTTT. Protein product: CASSWGGIAFF.